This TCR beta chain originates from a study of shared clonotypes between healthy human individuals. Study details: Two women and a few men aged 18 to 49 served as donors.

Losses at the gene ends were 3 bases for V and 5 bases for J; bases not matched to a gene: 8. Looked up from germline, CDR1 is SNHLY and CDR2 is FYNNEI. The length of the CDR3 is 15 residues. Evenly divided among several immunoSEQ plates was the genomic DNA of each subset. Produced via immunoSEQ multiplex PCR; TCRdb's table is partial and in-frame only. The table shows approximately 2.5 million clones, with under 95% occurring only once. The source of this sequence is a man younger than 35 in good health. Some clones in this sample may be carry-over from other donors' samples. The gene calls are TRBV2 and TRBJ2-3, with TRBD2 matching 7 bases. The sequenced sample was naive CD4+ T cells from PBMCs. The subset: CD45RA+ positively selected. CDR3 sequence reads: CASSESGGRGDTQYF. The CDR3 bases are TGTGCCAGCAGTGAGTCGGGCGGGAGAGGAGATACGCAGTATTTT.